This is a list of T cell receptor beta chains from one sample in a study of T cells in localized non-small cell lung cancer. Generated by immunoSEQ multiplex PCR, the TCRdb table keeps only in-frame clones and is missing some. The table has about 59,000 clones, approximately 90% seen once. The sample here was peripheral blood, taken before any cancer treatment. The receptors derive from a man aged 40 to 69 with stage I lung adenocarcinoma. Both conserved end residues are part of each CDR3. D genes are given only for firm matches. The size entry is marked missing in some rows and otherwise reads once, few, many or a size class.

abundance,v_gene,d_gene,j_gene,len,CDR3aa,CDR3nt
NA,TRBV5-1,NA,TRBJ2-7,14,CASSLGPASYEQYF,TGCGCCAGCAGCTTGGGCCCAGCGTCCTACGAGCAGTACTTC
NA,TRBV6-1,NA,TRBJ1-2,14,CASSSLTGDYGYTF,TGTGCCAGCAGTTCCCTGACAGGAGACTATGGCTACACCTTC
NA,TRBV5-5,NA,TRBJ1-5,14,CASSFGASNQPQHF,TGTGCCAGCAGCTTTGGGGCTAGCAATCAGCCCCAGCATTTT
once,TRBV10-3,NA,TRBJ2-2,13,CAISVGFTGELFF,TGTGCCATCAGTGTAGGGTTCACCGGGGAGCTGTTTTTT
NA,TRBV2,TRBD1,TRBJ2-7,16,CATSWVPGQGSYEQYF,TGTGCCACCAGTTGGGTACCGGGACAGGGATCCTACGAGCAGTACTTC
NA,TRBV5-1,NA,TRBJ1-2,12,CASSFEGRGYTF,TGCGCCAGCAGCTTCGAGGGGCGCGGCTACACCTTC
NA,TRBV4-3,NA,TRBJ1-6,14,CASSQVRYNSPLHF,TGCGCCAGCAGCCAAGTTAGGTATAATTCACCCCTCCACTTT
NA,TRBV5-1,TRBD1,TRBJ2-7,14,CASSGDRVPYEQYF,TGCGCCAGCAGCGGGGACAGGGTGCCCTACGAGCAGTACTTC
NA,TRBV5-6,NA,TRBJ2-7,13,CASSSGPRYEQYF,TGTGCCAGCAGCTCGGGACCGCGGTACGAGCAGTACTTC
NA,TRBV29-1,TRBD1,TRBJ2-3,13,CSVKQGSTDTQYF,TGCAGCGTTAAACAGGGGAGCACAGATACGCAGTATTTT
NA,TRBV10-2,NA,TRBJ2-1,11,CASSQPREQFF,TGCGCCAGCAGTCAGCCCCGGGAGCAGTTCTTC
once,TRBV2,TRBD2,TRBJ2-7,16,CAILDRTSGMSYEQYF,TGTGCCATCCTCGATCGGACTAGCGGGATGTCCTACGAGCAGTACTTC
NA,TRBV6-1,TRBD2,TRBJ2-1,13,CASEQREGHEQFF,TGTGCCAGCGAACAGCGGGAGGGTCATGAGCAGTTCTTC
NA,TRBV21-1,NA,TRBJ2-2,19,CASSKDLLRDRTNTGELFF,TGTGCCAGCAGCAAAGATCTCCTCCGGGACAGGACGAACACCGGGGAGCTGTTTTTT
NA,TRBV11-2,NA,TRBJ2-3,14,CASSPLPGTDTQYF,TGTGCCAGCAGCCCGCTTCCGGGAACAGATACGCAGTATTTT
NA,TRBV5-6,NA,TRBJ2-2,14,CASSLAAGTGELFF,TGTGCCAGCAGCTTGGCGGCGGGCACCGGGGAGCTGTTTTTT
NA,TRBV29-1,NA,TRBJ2-2,14,CSVVSGLKPGELFF,TGCAGCGTTGTCAGCGGTTTAAAACCCGGGGAGCTGTTTTTT
NA,TRBV2,NA,TRBJ2-4,14,CASGLTLAKNIQYF,TGTGCCAGCGGGCTGACATTAGCCAAAAACATTCAGTACTTC
NA,TRBV7-6,NA,TRBJ1-1,15,CASTIKQGHLSEAFF,TGTGCCAGCACTATTAAACAGGGACACCTCTCTGAAGCTTTCTTT
NA,TRBV5-1,NA,TRBJ1-5,13,CASSLTGNQPQHF,TGCGCCAGCAGCTTAACGGGAAATCAGCCCCAGCATTTT
NA,TRBV5-1,NA,TRBJ1-5,14,CASSLDSGNQPQHF,TGCGCCAGCAGCTTGGACAGCGGTAATCAGCCCCAGCATTTT
NA,TRBV7-9,NA,TRBJ1-5,14,CASSSSGGNQPQHF,TGTGCCAGCAGTTCCAGTGGGGGCAATCAGCCCCAGCATTTT
NA,TRBV5-1,NA,TRBJ2-7,14,CASSLFTGADEQYF,TGCGCCAGCAGCTTGTTCACGGGGGCGGATGAGCAGTACTTC